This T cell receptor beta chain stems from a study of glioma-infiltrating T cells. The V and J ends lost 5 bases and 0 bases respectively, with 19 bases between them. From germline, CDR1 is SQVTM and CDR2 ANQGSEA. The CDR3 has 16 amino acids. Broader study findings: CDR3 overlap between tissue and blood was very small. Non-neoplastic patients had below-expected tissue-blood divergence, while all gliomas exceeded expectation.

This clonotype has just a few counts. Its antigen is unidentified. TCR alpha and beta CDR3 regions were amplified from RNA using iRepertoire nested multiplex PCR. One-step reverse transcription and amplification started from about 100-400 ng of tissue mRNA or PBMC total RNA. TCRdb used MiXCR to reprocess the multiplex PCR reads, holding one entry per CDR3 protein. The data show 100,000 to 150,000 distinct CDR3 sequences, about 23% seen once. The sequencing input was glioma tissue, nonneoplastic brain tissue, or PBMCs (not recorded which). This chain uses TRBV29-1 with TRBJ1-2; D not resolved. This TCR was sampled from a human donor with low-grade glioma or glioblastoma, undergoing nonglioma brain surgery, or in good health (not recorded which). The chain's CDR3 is CSVTSADWGSNYGYTF. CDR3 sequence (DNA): TGCAGCGTTACATCGGCAGACTGGGGATCTAACTATGGCTACACCTTC.